Below are 7 T cell receptor beta chains sequenced from a single sample in a study of blood T cell repertoires in COVID-19. The assay was immunoSEQ multiplex PCR, and TCRdb's table has in-frame clones only and misses some. Altogether under 500,000 clones are present, 75% to 90% being singletons, with the ten largest covering more than 0.95%. Source material: PBMCs or T cells enriched from blood (not recorded which). All receptors come from a man aged 25 to 40 who had recovered from COVID-19.

The V call is TRBV4-1, the J call TRBJ2-7; 11 bases map to TRBD2. The ends lost 1 base at V and 0 bases at J; junction bases unmatched: 8. The CDR3 length is 18 residues. Per the germline V gene, CDR1 is MGHRA and CDR2 is YSYEKL. CDR3 in amino acids: CASSQAPASGRHSYEQYF. The CDR3 DNA sequence: TGCGCCAGCAGCCAAGCCCCCGCTAGCGGGAGGCACTCCTACGAGCAGTACTTC.

V usage is TRBV19 and J usage is TRBJ1-5; D is unclear. The CDR3 has 12 residues. The germline V gene encodes CDR1 LNHDA and CDR2 SQIVND (reference sequence). Trimming cost V 6 bases and J 9 bases, with 12 bases left between them. This chain's CDR3 is CASRDYDVPQHF. CDR3 nucleotides: TGTGCCAGTAGAGACTATGATGTGCCCCAGCATTTT.

This clone was recorded only once. The chain combines TRBV19 with TRBJ2-6; weak D call: TRBD2 (5 bases). Germline values: CDR1 LNHDA, CDR2 SQIVND (reference sequence). The CDR3 spans 15 residues. Trimming took 6 bases from V and 0 from J, leaving 9 bases between them. The DNA of the CDR3 is TGTGCCAGTAGAAAAACTAGCTCTGGGGCCAACGTCCTGACTTTC. It is translated as CASRKTSSGANVLTF.

This clone has only one observation. V and J are TRBV10-2 and TRBJ2-1; TRBD2 agrees at 12 bases. The CDR3 length is 15 residues. Germline lookup yields CDR1 WSHSY and CDR2 SAAADI. Trimming removed 6 bases from V and 4 bases from J; junction bases left unmatched: 4. This CDR3 reads CASSKLAGGYNEQFF. The CDR3 DNA follows: TGCGCCAGCAGCAAACTAGCGGGAGGTTACAATGAGCAGTTCTTC.

This chain connects TRBV28 to TRBJ1-2; unclear D gene. Trimming pared 2 bases from V and 7 bases from J, leaving 11 bases between. CDR1 and CDR2 (germline): MDHEN, SYDVKM. The CDR3 totals 13 residues. The CDR3 is CASSLRWAGGYTF. The CDR3 coding sequence is TGTGCCAGCAGTTTAAGGTGGGCAGGTGGCTACACCTTC.

J is TRBJ1-1 and V is TRBV29-1; TRBD1 aligns across 7 bases. CDR1 is SQVTM and CDR2 is ANQGSEA in the germline V gene. V shed 7 bases, J shed 0 bases, and the junction held 5 bases outside the gene matches. The length of the CDR3 is 13 residues. The CDR3 sequence: CSAWDRLNTEAFF. The CDR3 coding sequence is TGCAGCGCCTGGGACAGACTGAACACTGAAGCTTTCTTT.

This clone has just a few counts. The chain carries TRBV28 and TRBJ1-5, with 7 bases matching TRBD1. CDR3 size: 15 residues. Per the germline V gene, CDR1 is MDHEN and CDR2 is SYDVKM. Germline trimming cut 6 bases from V and 1 base from J; bases unmatched to any gene: 6. CDR3 in DNA: TGTGCCAGCAGCCAGGGGGGAGTAAGCAATCAGCCCCAGCATTTT. Its protein is CASSQGGVSNQPQHF.